These 8 T cell receptor beta chains originate from one sample sequenced in a study of control samples from healthy donors and cancer patients. This table comes from immunoSEQ multiplex PCR, and its TCRdb copy is limited to in-frame clones, with some not included. The data hold 350,000 to 450,000 clones, with 90% observed a single time. Sequencing input: PBMCs. These receptors originate from a man aged 35-49 years with head and neck cancer.

The CDR3 DNA is TGTGCCAGCAGTTACTCGAAGGGGGGGAGTAACTATGGCTACACCTTC. This gives the protein CASSYSKGGSNYGYTF. V usage is TRBV6-5 and J usage is TRBJ1-2; possible D gene TRBD1, 6 bases. With 0 bases removed from V and 1 base from J, the gap between germline ends came to 12 bases. The CDR3 loop spans 16 amino acids. Germline lookup yields CDR1 MNHEY and CDR2 SVGAGI.

This clone showed up just once. The gene calls are TRBV28 and TRBJ1-1; TRBD1 might be the D (6 bases). Germline loops: CDR1 MDHEN, CDR2 SYDVKM. The CDR3 loop spans 14 amino acids. The V gene lost 3 bases and the J gene lost 5 bases, with 13 bases spanning the gap. CDR3 residues: CASSFVPGETEAFF. CDR3 DNA sequence: TGTGCCAGCAGTTTCGTCCCAGGGGAAACTGAAGCTTTCTTT.

The chain combines TRBV6-1 with TRBJ1-5; D is uncertain. From germline, CDR1 is MNHNS and CDR2 SASEGT. CDR3 length: 14 residues. V lost 2 bases and J 5 bases, leaving 10 bases between the germline ends. CDR3 nucleotide sequence: TGTGCCAGCAGTGAATCCGGATTTTATCAGCCCCAGCATTTT. This encodes CASSESGFYQPQHF.

The genes are TRBV6-5 and TRBJ1-4, with a tentative D call TRBD1 (6 bases). Germline CDR1 and CDR2: MNHEY and SVGAGI. The CDR3 is 15 residues long. Deletions cut 10 bases from V and 0 bases from J, with 15 bases between. The chain's CDR3 is CATRTASTTNEKLFF. CDR3 DNA sequence: TGTGCCACCAGGACAGCCTCTACAACTAATGAAAAACTGTTTTTT.

The V gene is TRBV6-6, the J gene TRBJ2-1, with 10 nucleotides matching TRBD2. This CDR3 has 14 amino acids. The V segment lost 9 bases and the J segment 7 bases; nucleotides outside the gene matches: 9. Germline V CDR1 and CDR2: MNHNY, SVGAGI (reference sequence). The CDR3, as DNA: TGTGCCAGTCGAAATAGCGGGGGGAAGAATGAGCAGTTCTTC. This translates into CASRNSGGKNEQFF.

V gene TRBV10-3 combines with J gene TRBJ2-7; 7 nucleotides match TRBD1. Germline V gene data show CDR1 as ENHRY and CDR2 as SYGVKD. V shed 4 bases, J shed 4 bases, and the junction held 7 bases outside the gene matches. The length of the CDR3 is 14 residues. As DNA, the CDR3 is TGTGCCATCAGTGGGGGGACAGTGGGATACGAGCAGTACTTC. It specifies CAISGGTVGYEQYF.

V is TRBV27 and J is TRBJ1-1; TRBD1 aligns across 10 bases. Germline trimming cut 2 bases from V and 0 bases from J; bases unmatched to any gene: 6. CDR1 and CDR2 from the germline V gene are MNHEY and SMNVEV (reference sequence). The CDR3 covers 17 residues. The CDR3, as DNA: TGTGCCAGCAGTTTAAGCTCCGGGACAGGGGTGAACACTGAAGCTTTCTTT. This sequence encodes CASSLSSGTGVNTEAFF.

This chain uses TRBV6-5 with TRBJ1-2; perhaps TRBD1 as D (6 bases). V lost 2 bases and J 6 bases, leaving 13 bases between the germline ends. This CDR3 comprises 14 residues. CDR1 and CDR2 from the germline V gene are MNHEY and SVGAGI. CDR3 DNA: TGTGCCAGCAGTTACGGGAAGGGGGTGCATGGCTACACCTTC. Translation: CASSYGKGVHGYTF.